Shown below are 3 T cell receptor beta chains from a single sample sequenced in a study of T-cell memory formation after mild COVID-19. From the 5' RACE reads, TCRdb called clonotypes with MiXCR, one entry per CDR3 protein. This table has under 550,000 distinct CDR3 sequences, over 15% appearing once. The sequenced material came from PBMCs or a T cell subset sorted from them (not recorded which). The receptors originated from a man aged 18-30 years who had mild COVID-19 (a few samples of this study predate the infection). Cell type and time point are not known.

This clonotype occurred a few times. The chain carries TRBV19 and TRBJ2-5; the D is unclear. The germline gives CDR1 LNHDA, CDR2 SQIVND (reference sequence). The V gene lost 6 bases and the J gene lost 6 bases, with 14 bases spanning the gap. The CDR3 has 13 residues. CDR3 in DNA: TGTGCCAGTAGCCCTGGAACGGAGCAGACCCAGTACTTC. It specifies CASSPGTEQTQYF.

This clonotype is labeled as medium-sized (0.01 to 0.1%). J is TRBJ2-3 and V is TRBV7-9, with D possibly matching TRBD2 (5 bases). Germline V lookup: CDR1 SEHNR, CDR2 FQNEAQ (reference sequence). Trimming removed 1 base from V and 1 base from J, with 12 bases in between. The CDR3 is 16 residues long. CDR3 residues: CASSLVMEAGTDTQYF. The CDR3 DNA reads TGTGCCAGCAGCTTAGTTATGGAGGCTGGCACAGATACGCAGTATTTT. The variable domain in full, with the rest retrieved from reference TRBV7-9 and TRBJ2-3, is DTGVSQNPRHKITKRGQNVTFRCDPISEHNRLYWYRQTLGQGPEFLTYFQNEAQLEKSRLLSDRFSAERPKGSFSTLEIQRTEQGDSAMYLCASSLVMEAGTDTQYFGPGTRLTVL.

The CDR3 DNA sequence: TGTGCCAGCAGTCCCTTGGGGCACGGGGAGCTGTTTTTT. Translated, it gives CASSPLGHGELFF. This chain connects TRBV27 to TRBJ2-2, with D possibly being TRBD1 (5 bases). Germline values: CDR1 MNHEY, CDR2 SMNVEV (reference sequence). V was trimmed by 5 bases and J by 7 bases, leaving 11 bases between them. This CDR3 has 13 residues.